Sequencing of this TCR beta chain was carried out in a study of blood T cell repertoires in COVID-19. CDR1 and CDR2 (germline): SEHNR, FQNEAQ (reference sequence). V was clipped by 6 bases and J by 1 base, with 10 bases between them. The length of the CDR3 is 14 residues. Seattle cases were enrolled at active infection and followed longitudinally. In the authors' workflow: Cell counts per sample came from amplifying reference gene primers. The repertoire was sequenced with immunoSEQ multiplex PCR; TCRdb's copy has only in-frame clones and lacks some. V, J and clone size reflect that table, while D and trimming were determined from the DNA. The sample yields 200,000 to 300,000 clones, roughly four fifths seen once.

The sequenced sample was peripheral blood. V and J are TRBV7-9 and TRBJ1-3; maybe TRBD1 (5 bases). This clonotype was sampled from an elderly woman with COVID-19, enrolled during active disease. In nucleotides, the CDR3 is TGTGCCAGCAGAAGGGGAGGATCTGGAAACACCATATATTTT. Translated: CASRRGGSGNTIYF. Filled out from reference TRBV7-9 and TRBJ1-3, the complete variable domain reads DTGVSQNPRHKITKRGQNVTFRCDPISEHNRLYWYRQTLGQGPEFLTYFQNEAQLEKSRLLSDRFSAERPKGSFSTLEIQRTEQGDSAMYLCASRRGGSGNTIYFGEGSWLTVV.